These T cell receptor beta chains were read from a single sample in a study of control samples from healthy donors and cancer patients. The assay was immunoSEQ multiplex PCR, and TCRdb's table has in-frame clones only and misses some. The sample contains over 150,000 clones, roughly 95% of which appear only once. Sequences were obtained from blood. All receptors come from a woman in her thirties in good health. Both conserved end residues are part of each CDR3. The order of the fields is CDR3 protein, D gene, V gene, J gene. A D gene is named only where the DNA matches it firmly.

cdr3_aa: CASSYLGGSNSPLHF
d_call: -
v_call: TRBV6-5
j_call: TRBJ1-6

cdr3_aa: CASGLETGGNYGYTF
d_call: TRBD1
v_call: TRBV12-5
j_call: TRBJ1-2

cdr3_aa: CASSLVRGAVSYEQYF
d_call: -
v_call: TRBV7-9
j_call: TRBJ2-7

cdr3_aa: CASRDSARNTIYF
d_call: -
v_call: TRBV2
j_call: TRBJ1-3

cdr3_aa: CATSDHREAFF
d_call: -
v_call: TRBV24-1
j_call: TRBJ1-1

cdr3_aa: CASSTRKGGFYEQYF
d_call: -
v_call: TRBV27
j_call: -

cdr3_aa: CASSLGGPGTGVFSPLHF
d_call: TRBD1
v_call: TRBV27
j_call: TRBJ1-6

cdr3_aa: CASSMPGQGGYNEQFF
d_call: TRBD1
v_call: TRBV11-2
j_call: TRBJ2-1

cdr3_aa: CASSSTAGANVLTF
d_call: -
v_call: TRBV11-3
j_call: TRBJ2-6

cdr3_aa: CASRAGTTYGYTF
d_call: -
v_call: TRBV6-5
j_call: TRBJ1-2

cdr3_aa: CASIHWDGSTDTQYF
d_call: -
v_call: TRBV27
j_call: TRBJ2-3

cdr3_aa: CASSAFEGRNSPLHF
d_call: -
v_call: TRBV19
j_call: TRBJ1-6

cdr3_aa: CASRTLAGGYNEQFF
d_call: TRBD2
v_call: TRBV7-2
j_call: TRBJ2-1

cdr3_aa: CASSLTAAYEQYF
d_call: -
v_call: TRBV27
j_call: TRBJ2-7

cdr3_aa: CASSLNRGSGNTIYF
d_call: TRBD1
v_call: TRBV6-5
j_call: TRBJ1-3

cdr3_aa: CASSQEGESGPLHF
d_call: -
v_call: TRBV6-6
j_call: TRBJ1-6

cdr3_aa: CASSPGQGWSPLHF
d_call: TRBD1
v_call: TRBV6-5
j_call: TRBJ1-6

cdr3_aa: CASSLNVGAQFF
d_call: -
v_call: TRBV5-4
j_call: TRBJ2-1

cdr3_aa: CASSRKPGQDNNEQFF
d_call: TRBD1
v_call: TRBV11-1
j_call: TRBJ2-1

cdr3_aa: CASSIGRLAGVGNEQFF
d_call: TRBD2
v_call: TRBV19
j_call: TRBJ2-1

cdr3_aa: CASSQEGTDTQYF
d_call: -
v_call: TRBV16
j_call: TRBJ2-3

cdr3_aa: CASSSRQGQPQHF
d_call: TRBD1
v_call: TRBV28
j_call: TRBJ1-5

cdr3_aa: CASSLVAGSNTGELFF
d_call: -
v_call: TRBV5-1
j_call: TRBJ2-2

cdr3_aa: CASSVAGGVYGYTF
d_call: -
v_call: TRBV9
j_call: TRBJ1-2

cdr3_aa: CAISSDGSSYNSPLHF
d_call: -
v_call: TRBV10-3
j_call: TRBJ1-6

cdr3_aa: CASSLGTGRYEQYF
d_call: TRBD1
v_call: TRBV27
j_call: TRBJ2-7

cdr3_aa: CASSIGDGTYEQYF
d_call: -
v_call: TRBV19
j_call: TRBJ2-7